These 29 T cell receptor beta chains originate from one sample sequenced in a study of blood T cell repertoires in COVID-19. Assay: immunoSEQ multiplex PCR; the TCRdb copy retains only in-frame clones and omits some. The data contain some 190,000 clones, around nine tenths of them singletons. The sequenced sample was peripheral blood. The receptors stem from a woman aged 40 to 49 who had recovered from COVID-19.

The CDR3 nucleotides are TGTGCCGGAACTCCCGGACTTGGGTCACCCCTCCACTTT. Translation gives CAGTPGLGSPLHF. The rearrangement joins TRBV30 to TRBJ1-6; D uncertain. Germline V gene lookup returns CDR1 GTSNPN and CDR2 SVGIG (reference sequence). V lost 8 bases and J 10 bases, leaving 18 bases between the germline ends. CDR3 size: 13 residues. The complete variable domain, with remaining parts taken from reference TRBV30 and TRBJ1-6, reads SQTIHQWPATLVQPVGSPLSLECTVEGTSNPNLYWYRQAAGRGLQLLFYSVGIGQISSEVPQNLSASRPQDRQFILSSKKLLLSDSGFYLCAGTPGLGSPLHFGNGTRLTVT.

The chain combines TRBV6-5 with TRBJ2-5; the D gene is possibly TRBD1 (6 bases). V lost 6 bases and J lost 4, with 15 bases in between. This CDR3 spans 14 amino acids. Germline values: CDR1 MNHEY, CDR2 SVGAGI. The CDR3 is CASRLKAGAETQYF. The CDR3 nucleotides are TGTGCCAGCAGGCTGAAAGCAGGGGCAGAGACCCAGTACTTC.

This chain connects TRBV3-1 (or the pseudogene TRBV3-2) to TRBJ2-3, with 9 bases fitting TRBD1. This CDR3 comprises 15 residues. Germline CDR1 reads LGHDT; CDR2 reads YNNKEL (reference sequence). V trimming: 1 base; J trimming: 3 bases; junction bases outside the gene matches: 2. CDR3 sequence reads: CASSQVGQGTDTQYF. The CDR3 DNA sequence: TGTGCCAGCAGCCAAGTGGGACAGGGAACAGATACGCAGTATTTT.

The V and J genes are TRBV18 and TRBJ1-5, with D hard to call. This CDR3 spans 13 amino acids. V lost 5 bases and J 5 bases, leaving 10 bases between the germline ends. The V gene's germline CDR1 is KGHSH and CDR2 LQKENI. The CDR3 reads CASSELRDQPQHF. DNA for the CDR3: TGTGCCAGCTCAGAGTTGAGGGATCAGCCCCAGCATTTT.

The V and J genes are TRBV5-1 and TRBJ1-2, with no clear D. The CDR3 has 16 residues. V gave up 4 bases and J gave up 4 bases, with 20 bases separating them. CDR1 is SGHRS and CDR2 is YFSETQ in the germline V gene. The CDR3 region is CASSPVDVLGSYGYTF. The CDR3 DNA is TGCGCCAGCAGCCCGGTTGACGTACTGGGGAGCTATGGCTACACCTTC. Based on the CDR3 plus reference TRBV5-1 and TRBJ1-2, the full variable domain is KAGVTQTPRYLIKTRGQQVTLSCSPISGHRSVSWYQQTPGQGLQFLFEYFSETQRNKGNFPGRFSGRQFSNSRSEMNVSTLELGDSALYLCASSPVDVLGSYGYTFGSGTRLTVV.

The chain combines TRBV19 with TRBJ2-7; 9 bases match TRBD2. Germline CDR1 is LNHDA and CDR2 is SQIVND (reference sequence). The CDR3 is 15 amino acids. V lost 5 bases, J lost 2 bases, and 7 bases stayed unmatched. The CDR3 sequence: CASSQTGTSTYEQYF. CDR3 nucleotides: TGTGCCAGTAGTCAAACCGGGACTAGCACCTACGAGCAGTACTTC.

The rearrangement uses TRBV6-5 and TRBJ2-3; possibly TRBD2 for D (5 bases). The germline CDR1 and CDR2 sequences are MNHEY and SVGAGI. V lost 0 bases and J lost 6, with 13 bases in between. CDR3 length equals 15 residues. Written as DNA, the CDR3 is TGTGCCAGCAGTTACTCGATGGAGGTCGTGGATACGCAGTATTTT. This translates into CASSYSMEVVDTQYF.

CDR3 in DNA: TGTGCCAGCAGTTTTACTAGCGGGACCTACGAGCAGTACTTC. Translation: CASSFTSGTYEQYF. This chain connects TRBV28 to TRBJ2-7; 10 nucleotides line up with TRBD2. CDR1 and CDR2 from the germline V gene are MDHEN and SYDVKM. Losses at the gene ends were 3 bases for V and 2 bases for J; bases not matched to a gene: 1. The length of the CDR3 is 14 residues.

In its sample, this clone was seen once. The genes are TRBV27 and TRBJ2-2; D is possibly TRBD2 (6 bases). The germline V and J ends were trimmed by 0 bases and 6 bases, with 8 bases remaining between them. Germline loops: CDR1 MNHEY, CDR2 SMNVEV (reference sequence). The CDR3 covers 14 residues. DNA for the CDR3: TGTGCCAGCAGTTTATCGGGGGGATCCGGGGAGCTGTTTTTT. Translated: CASSLSGGSGELFF.

The V call is TRBV29-1, the J call TRBJ1-1; 7 bases line up with TRBD1. This CDR3 spans 13 amino acids. The germline gives CDR1 SQVTM, CDR2 ANQGSEA. Trimming cost V 2 bases and J 0 bases; bases outside gene matches: 0. DNA of the CDR3: TGCAGCGTTGAAACAGGGGTGAACACTGAAGCTTTCTTT. This gives the protein CSVETGVNTEAFF.

The chain combines TRBV2 with TRBJ2-7; 10 positions agree with TRBD1. Germline V gene data show CDR1 as SNHLY and CDR2 as FYNNEI. The CDR3 loop spans 15 amino acids. J gave up 5 bases and V 6 bases, and 10 bases lay outside the gene matches. The CDR3 DNA is TGTGCCAGCAGCGAACCGGGACAGGGGCCCCACGAGCAGTACTTC. Translating it yields CASSEPGQGPHEQYF. The variable domain in full, with the rest retrieved from reference TRBV2 and TRBJ2-7, is EPEVTQTPSHQVTQMGQEVILRCVPISNHLYFYWYRQILGQKVEFLVSFYNNEISEKSEIFDDQFSVERPDGSNFTLKIRSTKLEDSAMYFCASSEPGQGPHEQYFGPGTRLTVT.

This sequence joins TRBV11-3 and TRBJ2-3; weak D call: TRBD2 (6 bases). The CDR3 is 15 amino acids. Germline-derived CDR1 and CDR2 are SGHNT and YENEEA. V dropped 5 bases and J dropped 2 bases, with 14 bases sitting between them. As DNA, the CDR3 is TGTGCCAGCAGCCCGGACGGGGACTCCACAGATACGCAGTATTTT. Its translation: CASSPDGDSTDTQYF.

V gene TRBV29-1 combines with J gene TRBJ1-2; D possibly corresponds to TRBD1 (5 bases). CDR3 length: 12 residues. V dropped 3 bases and J dropped 5 bases, with 10 bases sitting between them. Germline assignment: CDR1 SQVTM and CDR2 ANQGSEA. The CDR3: CSVDETAYGYTF. As DNA, the CDR3 is TGCAGCGTTGATGAGACAGCATATGGCTACACCTTC.

The CDR3 DNA is TGTGCCAGCAGCTTAGATTCGCGGGACCCCTACAATGAGCAGTTCTTC. It translates to CASSLDSRDPYNEQFF. V gene TRBV11-1 combines with J gene TRBJ2-1; D is perhaps TRBD2 (6 bases). Trimming cost V 1 base and J 2 bases, with 12 bases left between them. Germline V gene lookup returns CDR1 SGHAT and CDR2 FQDESV (reference sequence). This CDR3 has 16 amino acids.

The chain uses TRBV19 and TRBJ2-1; 10 bases agree with TRBD1. The V segment lost 5 bases and the J segment 4 bases; nucleotides outside the gene matches: 11. The CDR3 extends over 17 amino acids. Germline CDR1 is LNHDA and CDR2 is SQIVND (reference sequence). The CDR3 region has the DNA TGTGCCAGTAGTGCCACACTGACAGGGGGCGGATACAATGAGCAGTTCTTC. It yields the protein CASSATLTGGGYNEQFF.

The chain combines TRBV6-1 with TRBJ2-1, with 9 bases lining up with TRBD2. Trimming removed 2 bases from V and 0 bases from J; junction bases left unmatched: 11. Germline values: CDR1 MNHNS, CDR2 SASEGT. This CDR3 is built from 19 residues. The CDR3 bases are TGTGCCAGCAGTGAAACTGGGGTAGCGGGAGATAACTCCTACAATGAGCAGTTCTTC. It encodes CASSETGVAGDNSYNEQFF.

This clone was recorded a few times. The V call is TRBV4-1, the J call TRBJ1-2, with D hard to call. The CDR3 spans 15 residues. Looked up from germline, CDR1 is MGHRA and CDR2 is YSYEKL. Trimming took off 0 bases at V and 0 bases at J, with 8 bases between the two ends. The DNA for the CDR3 is TGCGCCAGCAGCCAAGATGCCAGTACTAACTATGGCTACACCTTC. Translated, it gives CASSQDASTNYGYTF.

CDR3 in amino acids: CASSLGGSWEDTQYF. CDR3 DNA sequence: TGTGCCAGCAGCTTAGGTGGGAGTTGGGAAGATACGCAGTATTTT. This sequence joins TRBV11-3 and TRBJ2-3, with a tentative D call TRBD2 (5 bases). The CDR3 runs to 15 residues. Germline values: CDR1 SGHNT, CDR2 YENEEA. V was clipped by 1 base and J by 5 bases, with 13 bases between them.

This clone showed up just once. The same CDR3 is also encoded by other DNA sequences in this sample. V usage is TRBV11-3 and J usage is TRBJ1-1; TRBD1 matches at 9 bases. This CDR3 spans 15 amino acids. J gave up 1 base and V 2 bases, and 2 bases lay outside the gene matches. The germline V gene encodes CDR1 SGHNT and CDR2 YENEEA. The CDR3 here is CASSLSGQGNTEAFF. CDR3 DNA: TGTGCCAGCAGCTTATCGGGACAGGGGAACACTGAAGCTTTCTTT.

V gene TRBV6-5 combines with J gene TRBJ1-1, with 7 bases matching TRBD1. The V and J ends lost 6 bases and 4 bases, in that order; junction bases with no gene match: 5. Per the germline V gene, CDR1 is MNHEY and CDR2 is SVGAGI. The CDR3 totals 13 residues. CDR3 amino acids: CASRVTGATEAFF. CDR3 DNA sequence: TGTGCCAGCAGGGTTACAGGGGCCACTGAAGCTTTCTTT.

The chain joins TRBV27 to TRBJ2-5, with TRBD2 identical over 8 bases. This CDR3 region has 16 residues. Looked up from germline, CDR1 is MNHEY and CDR2 is SMNVEV (reference sequence). The V gene end was trimmed by 4 bases and the J gene end by 3 bases; junction bases not matched to a gene: 10. This CDR3 reads CASSSRGLAGEETQYF. The CDR3 coding sequence is TGTGCCAGCAGTTCCCGTGGGCTAGCGGGCGAAGAGACCCAGTACTTC.

The V call is TRBV28, the J call TRBJ1-3; D unclear. Per the germline V gene, CDR1 is MDHEN and CDR2 is SYDVKM. With 6 bases removed from V and 3 bases from J, the gap between germline ends came to 12 bases. The CDR3 consists of 14 residues. The CDR3 bases are TGTGCCAGCAGGGGCGGGCCTGATGGAAACACCATATATTTT. This codes for CASRGGPDGNTIYF. Full variable domain (remainder filled in from reference TRBV28 and TRBJ1-3): DVKVTQSSRYLVKRTGEKVFLECVQDMDHENMFWYRQDPGLGLRLIYFSYDVKMKEKGDIPEGYSVSREKKERFSLILESASTNQTSMYLCASRGGPDGNTIYFGEGSWLTVV.

V and J are TRBV28 and TRBJ2-7; 11 positions agree with TRBD1. Trimming at V came to 4 bases and at J to 7 bases, leaving 12 bases not matched to a gene. Germline CDR1 and CDR2: MDHEN and SYDVKM. The CDR3 length is 16 residues. The CDR3 DNA reads as TGTGCCAGCAGTTCGGGAGGACAGGGGGCATCGGGGGAGCAGTACTTC. This gives the protein CASSSGGQGASGEQYF. The variable domain in full, completed from reference TRBV28 and TRBJ2-7, reads DVKVTQSSRYLVKRTGEKVFLECVQDMDHENMFWYRQDPGLGLRLIYFSYDVKMKEKGDIPEGYSVSREKKERFSLILESASTNQTSMYLCASSSGGQGASGEQYFGPGTRLTVT.

The chain links TRBV29-1 to TRBJ2-3, with a weak D call TRBD1 (6 bases). Germline V gives CDR1 SQVTM, CDR2 ANQGSEA. V gave up 1 base and J gave up 0 bases, with 11 bases separating them. This CDR3 comprises 15 residues. The CDR3 sequence is CSVEVRQASTDTQYF. The CDR3 DNA reads as TGCAGCGTTGAAGTTAGACAGGCTAGCACAGATACGCAGTATTTT.

The rearrangement joins TRBV2 to TRBJ2-1, with 11 bases that match TRBD2. CDR1 and CDR2 (germline): SNHLY, FYNNEI. V lost 5 bases to trimming and J lost 4 bases; unmatched junction nucleotides: 4. There are 15 residues in the CDR3. The CDR3 region has the DNA TGTGCCAGCAGTTCCGGGACTAGCGGATACAATGAGCAGTTCTTC. This sequence encodes CASSSGTSGYNEQFF.

In this sample, this clone turned up once. The CDR3 sequence is CSVTDRGLHEQYF. The CDR3 DNA is TGCAGCGTGACGGACAGGGGGTTACACGAGCAGTACTTC. The gene calls are TRBV29-1 and TRBJ2-7, with 10 bases identical to TRBD1. V lost 6 bases to trimming and J lost 5 bases; unmatched junction nucleotides: 7. Germline loops: CDR1 SQVTM, CDR2 ANQGSEA. CDR3 length equals 13 residues.

This clone has only a few counts. Here the CDR3 reads CASSADSYLDSPLHF. DNA of the CDR3: TGTGCCAGCAGCGCAGACAGTTACCTAGATTCACCCCTCCACTTT. This chain joins TRBV9 and TRBJ1-6, with a tentative D call TRBD1 (5 bases). CDR1 is SGDLS, CDR2 YYNGEE, per germline. There are 15 residues in the CDR3. The ends were cut back, 3 bases at V and 8 bases at J, with 15 bases in the middle.

The chain uses TRBV7-9 and TRBJ2-3; 7 bases line up with TRBD2. Trimming at V came to 10 bases and at J to 0 bases, leaving 7 bases not matched to a gene. Per germline, CDR1 SEHNR and CDR2 FQNEAQ (reference sequence). The CDR3 length is 14 residues. The DNA for the CDR3 is TGTGCCACGGAGACTAGCATTAGCACAGATACGCAGTATTTT. It is translated as CATETSISTDTQYF.

J is TRBJ2-7 and V is TRBV6-4, with TRBD2 identical over 15 bases. Germline assignment: CDR1 MRHNA and CDR2 SNTAGT. The CDR3 consists of 15 residues. The trim removed 10 bases at V and 5 bases at J, leaving 9 bases unmatched. The CDR3 spells CATPGTSGRKNEQYF. Written as DNA, the CDR3 is TGTGCCACTCCCGGGACTAGCGGGAGGAAGAACGAGCAGTACTTC.